The rows below give T cell receptor beta chains drawn from one sample of a study of blood T cell repertoires in COVID-19. The repertoire was sequenced with immunoSEQ multiplex PCR; TCRdb's copy has only in-frame clones and lacks some. Of approximately 100,000 clones in the sample, less than 85% are singletons; the top ten hold 4% to 5.5%. Input material: peripheral blood. These receptors all come from a human donor in a cohort sampled during active or convalescent COVID-19. CDR3s include the opening cysteine and the closing phenylalanine or tryptophan. A D gene is named only where the DNA matches it firmly.

TRBV7-9,TRBJ2-7,.,CASSLDFNLYEQYF,TGTGCCAGCAGCTTAGACTTTAACCTCTACGAGCAGTACTTC
TRBV12-3/TRBV12-4,TRBJ1-4,.,CASSLFRGEKLFF,TGTGCCAGCAGTTTATTCAGGGGTGAAAAACTGTTTTTT
TRBV2,TRBJ1-6,.,CASSDTSFNSPLHF,TGTGCCAGCAGTGATACATCATTCAATTCACCCCTCCACTTT
TRBV4-2,TRBJ2-7,.,CASSQDQSGPSYEQYF,TGTGCCAGCAGCCAAGATCAAAGCGGACCATCCTACGAGCAGTACTTC
TRBV6-6,TRBJ2-1,.,CASKTGDEQFF,TGTGCCAGTAAAACAGGTGATGAGCAGTTCTTC
TRBV20-1,TRBJ2-7,.,CSARLGGEQYF,TGCAGTGCTCGCCTCGGAGGAGAGCAGTACTTC
TRBV27,TRBJ1-1,.,CASSSFRESAAFF,TGTGCCAGCAGTTCGTTCAGGGAATCTGCAGCTTTCTTT
TRBV5-5,TRBJ2-3,.,CASSFGGQGRQADTQYF,TGTGCCAGCAGCTTCGGGGGGCAGGGCCGACAGGCAGATACGCAGTATTTT
TRBV19,TRBJ2-7,TRBD1,CASSATGFYEQYF,TGTGCCAGTAGTGCGACAGGGTTCTACGAGCAGTACTTC
TRBV7-9,TRBJ1-5,TRBD1,CASSPTGGGNQPQHF,TGTGCCAGCAGCCCGACAGGGGGCGGCAATCAGCCCCAGCATTTT
TRBV4-3,TRBJ1-4,.,CASRVQGGNEKLFF,TGCGCCAGCAGAGTACAGGGAGGGAATGAAAAACTGTTTTTT
TRBV5-1,TRBJ2-7,TRBD2,CASSQELAGGAYF,TGCGCCAGCAGCCAGGAGCTAGCGGGAGGTGCGTACTTC
TRBV20-1,TRBJ2-7,TRBD1,CSASGQGAYEQYF,TGCAGTGCTAGTGGACAGGGGGCCTACGAGCAGTACTTC